The 18 T cell receptor beta chains below all came from one sample that was sequenced in a study of tumor and adjacent non-tumor tissue in lung cancer. A modified ARM-PCR protocol with three rounds of nested PCR amplified TCRbeta. MiXCR, applied by TCRdb to the multiplex PCR reads, yields one record per CDR3 protein. In the table there are 50,000 to 60,000 distinct CDR3 sequences, 70% to 80% of which are singletons. RNA was extracted from bulk tissue without any cell sorting. The normal lung tissue was taken more than 3 cm from the tumor edge. The sample was distant non-tumor lung tissue. These receptors were obtained from a woman aged 55-70 years with non-small cell lung cancer.

As regards this clonotype: At one end the junction does not follow the germline gene, possibly because of a read error. This chain joins TRBV4-3 and TRBJ1-2; 10 bases map to TRBD1. CDR3 length equals 16 residues. CDR1 and CDR2 (germline): LGHNA, YSLEER. The CDR3 region is CASSQGGTGVYYGYTF. The DNA of the CDR3 is TGCGCTAGCAGCCAAGGCGGGACAGGGGTTTACTATGGCTACACCTTC.

Notes on this clonotype: Since the CDR3 does not end with the conserved phenylalanine or tryptophan, this likely comes from a read error. The DNA is left out, because the CDR3 cannot be placed on it with certainty; the CDR3 is given as TCRdb lists it. The rearrangement links TRBV4-2 to TRBJ1-2. Germline V gene lookup returns CDR1 LGHNA and CDR2 YNFKEQ. Ends included, the CDR3 has 15 residues. CDR3 residues: CTSSQLALPNYGYTL.

The table lists this clonotype with many counts. CDR3 coding DNA: TGTGCCATCAGTGAAGTATCAGCTGATACGCAGTATTTT. Protein: CAISEVSADTQYF. V and J are TRBV10-3 and TRBJ2-3; D remains unclear. The CDR3 contains 13 residues. The germline V and J ends were trimmed by 3 bases and 6 bases, with 10 bases remaining between them. Per the germline V gene, CDR1 is ENHRY and CDR2 is SYGVKD.

In regard to this clonotype: The junction departs from germline at one end; a sequencing error may be responsible. V usage is TRBV4-3 and J usage is TRBJ1-3; 8 bases fit TRBD1. CDR3 length: 14 residues. CDR1 LGHNA and CDR2 YSLEER come from the germline V gene. The CDR3 reads CASSHLGQDNTIYF. The DNA of the CDR3 is TGCGCCAGCAGCCACCTGGGACAGGACAACACTATATATTTC.

As for this clonotype: Germline is not matched at one junction end, which may reflect a read error. V usage is TRBV6-6 and J usage is TRBJ1-6; unclear D gene. CDR1 MNHNY and CDR2 SVGAGI come from the germline V gene (reference sequence). The CDR3 extends over 17 amino acids. For the CDR3, the DNA is TGTGTCAGCGGTCTTGATGAAGAGAGCTCCTATAATTCACCCCTCCACTTT. Translating it yields CVSGLDEESSYNSPLHF.

Note on this clonotype: Just one base apart from a much larger clone, this may be a read error. This chain uses TRBV2 with TRBJ2-2; 10 bases align to TRBD2. The CDR3 length is 17 residues. CDR1 and CDR2 (germline): SNHLY, FYNNEI. DNA of the CDR3: TGTGCCAGCAGCTTATCAAAACTAGCGGGAAGGGTCGGGGAGCTGATTTTT. It is translated as CASSLSKLAGRVGELIF.

The V and J genes are TRBV6-2 or TRBV6-3 and TRBJ2-1, with D maybe TRBD2 (7 bases). Germline V gives CDR1 MNHEY, CDR2 SVGEGT. The CDR3 length is 14 residues. In nucleotides, the CDR3 is TGTATCAGCAGGGATCCGGGGGGCGAGGATGAGCAGTTCTTC. Its translation is CISRDPGGEDEQFF.

On this clonotype itself: This may stem from a read error, because a much larger clone lies one nucleotide away. This sequence joins TRBV5-1 and TRBJ2-1; 14 bases fit TRBD2. CDR3 size: 16 residues. Germline V gene sequence: CDR1 SGHRS, CDR2 YFSETQ. Here the CDR3 reads CASSTGTSGSSDEQSF. The CDR3 DNA sequence: TGCGCCAGCTCGACTGGGACTAGCGGGAGTTCCGATGAGCAGTCCTTC.

This clonotype was seen many times. The V gene is TRBV18, the J gene TRBJ1-6; 8 bases are a match to TRBD1. CDR1 and CDR2 from the germline V gene are KGHSH and LQKENI. Trimming at V came to 5 bases and at J to 8 bases, leaving 8 bases not matched to a gene. There are 15 residues in the CDR3. The CDR3: CASSARQGLDSPLHF. In nucleotides, the CDR3 is TGTGCCAGCTCAGCTCGACAGGGGCTTGATTCACCCCTCCACTTT.

Concerning this clonotype: A read error is likely, as this CDR3 ends without the conserved phenylalanine or tryptophan. The V gene is TRBV6-2 or TRBV6-3, the J gene TRBJ2-4; D call uncertain. The CDR3 loop spans 13 amino acids. Trimming cost V 8 bases and J 5 bases, with 13 bases left between them. CDR1 is MNHEY and CDR2 is SVGEGT in the germline V gene. In nucleotides, the CDR3 is TGTGCCAGCGTTTACGATGTCCAAAACATTCAGTACCTC. Protein: CASVYDVQNIQYL.

Many counts were recorded for this clonotype. The chain joins TRBV4-1 to TRBJ2-2, with D uncertain. From germline, CDR1 is MGHRA and CDR2 YSYEKL. The CDR3 is 14 amino acids. V lost 3 bases, J lost 5 bases, and 10 bases lay in between. The CDR3 DNA reads as TGCGCCAGCAGCCAGCCTCTAGGGACCGGGGAGCTGTTTTTT. Protein sequence: CASSQPLGTGELFF.

In the case of this clonotype: Because it lacks the conserved phenylalanine or tryptophan at the end, this CDR3 is likely a read error. The DNA is omitted, as the CDR3 cannot be located on it reliably, and the CDR3 follows TCRdb's listing. The chain joins TRBV6-2 or TRBV6-3 to TRBJ1-1; TRBD1, as called in the table, went unchecked against the DNA. CDR1 is MNHEY, CDR2 SVGEGT, per germline. The CDR3 totals 14 residues, both ends included. CDR3: CASSHGRGGTEDFS.

Comment on this clonotype: Without the conserved terminal phenylalanine or tryptophan, this CDR3 likely stems from a read error. The DNA is left out, because the CDR3 cannot be placed on it with certainty; the CDR3 is given as TCRdb lists it. V gene TRBV11-2 combines with J gene TRBJ2-4; TRBD1 was called by the table and not checked on the DNA. The CDR3 extends over 14 residues, inclusive of both ends. Germline values: CDR1 SGHAT, CDR2 FQNNGV. The CDR3: CASSPTGTENVQYI.

As to this clonotype: The CDR3 carries no conserved terminal phenylalanine or tryptophan, so it likely arises from a read error. The V gene is TRBV11-1, the J gene TRBJ2-2, with 12 bases fitting TRBD2. There are 17 residues in the CDR3. J gave up 6 bases and V 9 bases, and 14 bases lay outside the gene matches. Germline V gene data show CDR1 as SGHAT and CDR2 as FQDESV (reference sequence). The CDR3 DNA is TGTGCCAGTAGCCCGCGACTAGCGGGAGAATCGGCCGGGGAGCTGTTTCTT. Residues: CASSPRLAGESAGELFL.

The rearrangement joins TRBV14 to TRBJ1-6; no definite D call. Trimming left V 5 bases short and J 6 bases short, with 11 bases between. The CDR3 loop spans 14 amino acids. Germline CDR1 is SGHDN and CDR2 is FVKESK. The CDR3 protein is CASSVLAGNSPLHF. CDR3 nucleotide sequence: TGTGCCAGCAGCGTGCTTGCGGGTAATTCACCCCTCCACTTT.

With regard to this clonotype: In this CDR3 the conserved last residue, phenylalanine or tryptophan, is missing, so a read error is likely. This chain uses TRBV5-6 with TRBJ2-2; possible D gene TRBD2, 5 bases. This CDR3 contains 14 residues. Germline assignment: CDR1 SGHDT and CDR2 YYEEEE. This CDR3 is CTSSLARGTGELFL. DNA for the CDR3: TGTACCAGCAGCCTCGCCCGGGGCACCGGGGAGCTGTTTCTT.

Concerning this clonotype itself: The missing conserved phenylalanine or tryptophan at the end of this CDR3 makes a read error likely. The limits of the CDR3 on the DNA are not certain, so only TCRdb's listed CDR3 is given. This chain joins TRBV6-5 and TRBJ1-4. Germline V CDR1 and CDR2: MNHEY, SVGAGI. The CDR3 is 14 amino acids in total, end residues counted. The CDR3 protein is CASRSLATNEKLFL.

CDR3 sequence reads: CASNPGDKGDNTETQYF. Written as DNA, the CDR3 is TGTGCCAGCAACCCGGGCGATAAGGGAGATAATACGGAGACCCAGTACTTC. The rearrangement joins TRBV5-5 to TRBJ2-5, with D maybe TRBD2 (5 bases). Trimming removed 6 bases from V and 5 bases from J, with 26 bases in between. The CDR3 totals 17 residues. Germline values: CDR1 SGHKS, CDR2 YYEKEE (reference sequence). Using reference TRBV5-5 and TRBJ2-5 for the parts outside the CDR3, the full variable domain is DAGVTQSPTHLIKTRGQQVTLRCSPISGHKSVSWYQQVLGQGPQFIFQYYEKEERGRGNFPDRFSARQFPNYSSELNVNALLLGDSALYLCASNPGDKGDNTETQYFGPGTRLLVL.